The next 15 T cell receptor beta chains were all read from a single sample in a study of OX40 agonist ivuxolimab in advanced cancers. Produced via immunoSEQ multiplex PCR; TCRdb's table is partial and in-frame only. The table has 15,000 to 20,000 clones, around 80% seen once. The sample consisted of CD4+ or CD8+ T cells sorted from blood, taken in a trial of the OX40 agonist ivuxolimab. The receptor set was obtained from an adult with an advanced solid tumor such as melanoma, head and neck, liver or kidney cancer.

The chain couples TRBV5-6 to TRBJ2-4; 13 bases fit TRBD2. This CDR3 is 19 amino acids long. CDR1 and CDR2 (germline): SGHDT, YYEEEE. V lost 3 bases and J lost 7; bases outside the gene matches: 16. DNA of the CDR3: TGTGCCAGCAGCTGGACTAGCGGGAGAGAGTATGTGGGACGGAACATTCAGTACTTC. It yields the protein CASSWTSGREYVGRNIQYF.

This chain links TRBV19 with TRBJ2-7; possibly TRBD1 or TRBD2 for D (5 bases each). Germline CDR1 is LNHDA and CDR2 is SQIVND (reference sequence). This CDR3 has 15 residues. V dropped 5 bases and J dropped 5 bases, with 19 bases sitting between them. The CDR3 loop reads CASSWGAGAEDEQYF. The CDR3 DNA is TGTGCCAGTAGTTGGGGCGCTGGGGCGGAGGACGAGCAGTACTTC.

The rearrangement joins TRBV7-9 to TRBJ2-7; D is undetermined. From germline, CDR1 is SEHNR and CDR2 FQNEAQ (reference sequence). The ends were cut back, 1 base at V and 4 bases at J, with 11 bases in the middle. CDR3 size: 14 residues. The CDR3 spells CASSLETVGYEQYF. The CDR3 coding sequence is TGTGCCAGCAGCTTAGAAACGGTGGGTTACGAGCAGTACTTC.

The V and J genes are TRBV4-1 and TRBJ1-3; D remains ambiguous. Germline V gene data show CDR1 as MGHRA and CDR2 as YSYEKL. V was trimmed by 0 bases and J by 4 bases, leaving 13 bases between them. The CDR3 has 16 residues. CDR3 protein: CASSQDNLEAGNTIYF. In nucleotides, the CDR3 is TGCGCCAGCAGCCAAGATAACTTAGAAGCGGGAAACACCATATATTTT.

This chain joins TRBV4-3 and TRBJ1-1; D unclear. In germline, CDR1 is LGHNA, CDR2 YSLEER. The V and J ends lost 1 base and 2 bases respectively, with 11 bases between them. CDR3 length: 15 residues. DNA of the CDR3: TGCGCCAGCAGCCAAGGGTGGGGTACCAACACTGAAGCTTTCTTT. Its translation is CASSQGWGTNTEAFF.

This sequence joins TRBV11-3 and TRBJ2-1; 7 positions match TRBD2. Germline CDR1 and CDR2: SGHNT and YENEEA. The CDR3 extends over 17 amino acids. Losses at the gene ends were 3 bases for V and 7 bases for J; bases not matched to a gene: 15. The CDR3: CASSLLAGAGIWNEQFF. The DNA for the CDR3 is TGTGCCAGCAGCTTGTTGGCCGGAGCGGGGATCTGGAATGAGCAGTTCTTC.

The chain's CDR3 is CASSPLAGSSYEQYF. In DNA form, the CDR3 reads TGTGCCAGCAGCCCACTAGCGGGGAGCTCCTACGAGCAGTACTTC. The chain has TRBV7-8 and TRBJ2-7, with 10 bases matching TRBD2. J lost 0 bases, V lost 5 bases, and 4 bases had no gene match. There are 15 residues in the CDR3. Germline V lookup: CDR1 SGHVS, CDR2 FQNEAQ. Filled out from reference TRBV7-8 and TRBJ2-7, the complete variable domain reads GAGVSQSPRYKVAKRGQDVALRCDPISGHVSLFWYQQALGQGPEFLTYFQNEAQLDKSGLPSDRFFAERPEGSVSTLKIQRTQQEDSAVYLCASSPLAGSSYEQYFGPGTRLTVT.

CDR3 coding DNA: TGTGCCAGCAGCTTAGCAGGGCGGGGGCCGAGCACAGATACGCAGTATTTT. Its protein is CASSLAGRGPSTDTQYF. This chain links TRBV7-8 with TRBJ2-3, with D tentatively TRBD2 (7 bases). V lost 0 bases to trimming and J lost 0 bases, with 13 bases between them. Germline lookup yields CDR1 SGHVS and CDR2 FQNEAQ. The length of the CDR3 is 17 residues.

The chain has TRBV16 and TRBJ2-1; tentatively, D is TRBD2 (5 bases). The length of the CDR3 is 12 residues. V lost 2 bases, J lost 6 bases, and 5 bases lay in between. Germline V lookup: CDR1 KGHSY, CDR2 FQNENV. This chain's CDR3 is CASSQEGNEQFF. In nucleotides, the CDR3 is TGTGCCAGCAGCCAAGAGGGCAATGAGCAGTTCTTC. The entire variable domain, with the rest obtained from reference TRBV16 and TRBJ2-1, is as follows: GEEVAQTPKHLVRGEGQKAKLYCAPIKGHSYVFWYQQVLKNEFKFLISFQNENVFDETGMPKERFSAKCLPNSPCSLEIQATKLEDSAVYFCASSQEGNEQFFGPGTRLTVL.

This clone has just a few counts. The chain is built from TRBV15 and TRBJ2-6; D is ambiguous. The length of the CDR3 is 15 residues. CDR1 is LNHNV and CDR2 is YYDKDF in the germline V gene (reference sequence). The ends were cut back, 4 bases at V and 2 bases at J, with 9 bases in the middle. CDR3 DNA: TGTGCCACCAGCAAAGAAGTAACTGGGGCCAACGTCCTGACTTTC. Residues: CATSKEVTGANVLTF. The full variable domain, with the rest looked up from reference TRBV15 and TRBJ2-6, is DAMVIQNPRYQVTQFGKPVTLSCSQTLNHNVMYWYQQKSSQAPKLLFHYYDKDFNNEADTPDNFQSRRPNTSFCFLDIRSPGLGDTAMYLCATSKEVTGANVLTFGAGSRLTVL.

Remarks on this clone: A much bigger clone sits one base away, suggesting this may be a read error. The CDR3 spells CAGSPQWGSAGETQYF. CDR3 bases: TGTGCCGGCAGCCCGCAGTGGGGATCAGCGGGAGAGACCCAGTACTTC. The rearrangement links TRBV9 to TRBJ2-5; D is perhaps TRBD2 (6 bases). Germline CDR1 SGDLS, CDR2 YYNGEE. The CDR3 consists of 16 residues.

The chain employs TRBV5-6 and TRBJ2-7, with D tentatively TRBD2 (6 bases). Germline V lookup: CDR1 SGHDT, CDR2 YYEEEE. Trimming pared 0 bases from V and 2 bases from J, leaving 9 bases between. This CDR3 is built from 14 residues. CDR3 coding DNA: TGTGCCAGCAGCTTGGGGGCGGGGACCTACGAGCAGTACTTC. It encodes CASSLGAGTYEQYF.

The V and J genes are TRBV29-1 and TRBJ2-1; maybe TRBD1 (6 bases). The CDR3 is 14 amino acids. Germline CDR1 and CDR2: SQVTM and ANQGSEA. V gave up 1 base and J gave up 5 bases, with 12 bases separating them. CDR3 region: CSVEGGLTNNEQFF. The CDR3 DNA is TGCAGCGTTGAAGGGGGGCTTACCAACAATGAGCAGTTCTTC.

The chain couples TRBV4-3 to TRBJ2-2, with a weak D call TRBD1 (6 bases). This CDR3 is 15 amino acids long. With 3 bases removed from V and 13 bases from J, the gap between germline ends came to 21 bases. Germline assignment: CDR1 LGHNA and CDR2 YSLEER. This CDR3 reads CASSHLDRSPGGLFF. As DNA, the CDR3 is TGCGCCAGCAGCCACCTCGACAGGTCCCCTGGCGGGCTGTTTTTT.

This chain joins TRBV7-9 and TRBJ1-4; D is unclear. V was clipped by 0 bases and J by 3 bases, with 8 bases between them. CDR1 is SEHNR and CDR2 is FQNEAQ in the germline V gene (reference sequence). This CDR3 is built from 15 residues. The CDR3 coding sequence is TGTGCCAGCAGCTTAGCCAGTAATGCTAATGAAAAACTGTTTTTT. It specifies CASSLASNANEKLFF.